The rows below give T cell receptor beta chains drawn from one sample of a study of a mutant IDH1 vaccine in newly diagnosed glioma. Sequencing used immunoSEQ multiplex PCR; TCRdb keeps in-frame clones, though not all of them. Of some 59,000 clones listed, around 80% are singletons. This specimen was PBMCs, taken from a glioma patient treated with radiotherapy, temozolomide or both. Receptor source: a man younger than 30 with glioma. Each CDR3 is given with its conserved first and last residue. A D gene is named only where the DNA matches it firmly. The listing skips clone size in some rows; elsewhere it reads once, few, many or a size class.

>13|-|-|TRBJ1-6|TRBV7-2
CASSLVDNSPLHF
TGTGCCAGCAGCTTAGTAGATAATTCACCCCTCCACTTT
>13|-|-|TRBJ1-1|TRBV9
CASSHGLNTEAFF
TGTGCCAGCAGCCACGGGCTGAACACTGAAGCTTTCTTT
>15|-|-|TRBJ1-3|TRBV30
CAWSVGLGSGNTIYF
TGTGCCTGGAGTGTAGGGCTTGGCTCTGGAAACACCATATATTTT
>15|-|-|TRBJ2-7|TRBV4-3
CASSQGGIGVGEQYF
TGCGCCAGCAGCCAAGGAGGGATCGGGGTTGGCGAGCAGTACTTC
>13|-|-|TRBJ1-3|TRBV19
CASSSDSGNTIYF
TGTGCCAGTAGTAGTGACTCTGGAAACACCATATATTTT
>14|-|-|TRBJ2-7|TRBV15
CATSRDPGAYEQYF
TGTGCCACCAGCAGAGATCCGGGGGCCTACGAGCAGTACTTC
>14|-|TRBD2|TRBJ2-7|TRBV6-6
CASRWAGGYREQYF
TGTGCCAGCAGATGGGCGGGAGGGTATCGGGAGCAGTACTTC
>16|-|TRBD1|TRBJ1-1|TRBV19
CASSILGGQGKKEAFF
TGTGCCAGTAGTATCCTAGGGGGACAGGGCAAAAAGGAAGCTTTCTTT
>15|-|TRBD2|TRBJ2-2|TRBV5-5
CASSLVLAGAGELFF
TGTGCCAGCAGCTTGGTGTTAGCGGGGGCCGGGGAGCTGTTTTTT
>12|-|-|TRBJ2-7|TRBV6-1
CASRIGHYEQYF
TGTGCCAGCAGGATAGGACATTACGAGCAGTACTTC
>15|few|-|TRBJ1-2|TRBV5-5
CASSFTGAGDYGYTF
TGTGCCAGCAGCTTTACGGGTGCAGGCGACTATGGCTACACCTTC
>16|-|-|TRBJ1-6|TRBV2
CASSITRGSYNSPLHF
TGTGCCAGCAGCATCACAAGGGGATCTTATAATTCACCCCTCCACTTT
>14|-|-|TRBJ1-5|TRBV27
CASSLSGDNQPQHF
TGTGCCAGCAGTTTATCCGGTGACAATCAGCCCCAGCATTTT
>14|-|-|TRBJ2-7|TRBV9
CASSVGPGVYEQYF
TGTGCCAGCAGCGTAGGCCCAGGGGTCTACGAGCAGTACTTC
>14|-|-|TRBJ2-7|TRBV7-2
CASGAGTPSYEQYF
TGTGCCAGCGGGGCGGGTACACCTTCCTACGAGCAGTACTTC
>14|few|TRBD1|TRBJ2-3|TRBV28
CATAGTGPINTQYF
TGTGCGACTGCCGGGACAGGGCCCATAAATACGCAGTATTTT
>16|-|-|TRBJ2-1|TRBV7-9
CASSLVVGGTYNEQFF
TGTGCCAGCAGCTTAGTAGTCGGCGGCACCTACAATGAGCAGTTCTTC
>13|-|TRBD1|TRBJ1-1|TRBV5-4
CASSYNKLQGVPF
TGTGCCAGCAGCTATAACAAGCTACAGGGGGTACCCTTT
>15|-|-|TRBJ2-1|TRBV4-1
CASSLSQRAYNEQFF
TGCGCCAGCAGCCTAAGCCAGCGGGCCTACAATGAGCAGTTCTTC
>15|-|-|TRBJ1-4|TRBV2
CASVPDTSTNEKLFF
TGTGCCAGCGTCCCTGACACCTCAACTAATGAAAAACTGTTTTTT
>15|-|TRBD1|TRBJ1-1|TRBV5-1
CASSPRDSLNTEAFF
TGCGCCAGCAGCCCACGGGACAGCTTGAACACTGAAGCTTTCTTT
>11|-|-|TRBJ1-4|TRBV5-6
CASSTGSVLFF
TGTGCCAGCTCGACGGGTTCGGTACTGTTTTTT
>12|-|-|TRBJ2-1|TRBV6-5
CASSVRGSEQFF
TGTGCCAGCAGTGTCCGGGGGAGTGAGCAGTTCTTC
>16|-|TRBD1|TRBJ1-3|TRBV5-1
CASTKDVTGPRKQRYF
TGCGCCAGCACCAAGGACGTGACAGGGCCCAGGAAACAACGGTATTTT
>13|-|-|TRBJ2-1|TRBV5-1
CASSLSAWNEQFF
TGCGCCAGCAGCTTGTCAGCATGGAATGAGCAGTTCTTC
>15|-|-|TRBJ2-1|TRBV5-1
CASSSASGFNDEQFF
TGCGCCAGCAGCTCAGCCTCCGGGTTTAACGATGAGCAGTTCTTC
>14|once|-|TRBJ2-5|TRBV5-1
CASSLGAFEETQYF
TGCGCCAGCAGTCTAGGGGCATTTGAAGAGACCCAGTACTTC
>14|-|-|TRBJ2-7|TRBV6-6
CASVGVSPNYEQYF
TGTGCCAGCGTCGGGGTGAGTCCCAACTACGAGCAGTACTTC
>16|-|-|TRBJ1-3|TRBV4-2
CASSQDRAASGNTIYF
TGTGCCAGCAGCCAAGACCGGGCAGCCTCTGGAAACACCATATATTTT
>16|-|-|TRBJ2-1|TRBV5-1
CASSLGDSGRFNEQFF
TGCGCCAGCAGCTTGGGGGACTCCGGTAGGTTCAATGAGCAGTTCTTC
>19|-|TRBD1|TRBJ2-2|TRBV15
CATSRDLAGTGTNTGELFF
TGTGCCACCAGCAGAGATTTGGCCGGGACAGGGACGAACACCGGGGAGCTGTTTTTT
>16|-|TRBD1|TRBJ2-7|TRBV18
CASSPNRQGNPYEQYF
TGTGCCAGCTCACCAAATAGACAGGGGAACCCCTACGAGCAGTACTTC
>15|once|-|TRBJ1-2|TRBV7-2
CASSLGGQPFYGYTF
TGTGCCAGCAGCTTAGGCGGACAGCCCTTCTATGGCTACACCTTC
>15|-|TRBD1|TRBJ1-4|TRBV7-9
CASSSPGQGDEKLFF
TGTGCCAGCAGCTCCCCGGGACAGGGGGATGAAAAACTGTTTTTT
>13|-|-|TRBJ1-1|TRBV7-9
CASSSRRVTEAFF
TGTGCCAGCAGCTCCAGGAGGGTCACTGAAGCTTTCTTT
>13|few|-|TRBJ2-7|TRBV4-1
CASSRDPAYEQYF
TGCGCCAGCAGCCGGGATCCTGCCTACGAGCAGTACTTC
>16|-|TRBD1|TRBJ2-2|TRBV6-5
CASSFLRGRNTGELFF
TGTGCCAGCAGTTTCCTCAGGGGGCGGAACACCGGGGAGCTGTTTTTT
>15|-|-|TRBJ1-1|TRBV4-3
CASSQDLVGQLEAFF
TGCGCCAGCAGCCAAGATCTCGTAGGACAGCTTGAAGCTTTCTTT
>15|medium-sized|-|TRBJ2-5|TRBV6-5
CASSYTGKFQETQYF
TGTGCCAGCAGTTATACAGGGAAATTTCAAGAGACCCAGTACTTC
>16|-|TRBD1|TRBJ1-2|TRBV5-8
CASSVSGTGGDYGYTF
TGTGCCAGCAGCGTCTCCGGGACAGGGGGTGACTATGGCTACACCTTC